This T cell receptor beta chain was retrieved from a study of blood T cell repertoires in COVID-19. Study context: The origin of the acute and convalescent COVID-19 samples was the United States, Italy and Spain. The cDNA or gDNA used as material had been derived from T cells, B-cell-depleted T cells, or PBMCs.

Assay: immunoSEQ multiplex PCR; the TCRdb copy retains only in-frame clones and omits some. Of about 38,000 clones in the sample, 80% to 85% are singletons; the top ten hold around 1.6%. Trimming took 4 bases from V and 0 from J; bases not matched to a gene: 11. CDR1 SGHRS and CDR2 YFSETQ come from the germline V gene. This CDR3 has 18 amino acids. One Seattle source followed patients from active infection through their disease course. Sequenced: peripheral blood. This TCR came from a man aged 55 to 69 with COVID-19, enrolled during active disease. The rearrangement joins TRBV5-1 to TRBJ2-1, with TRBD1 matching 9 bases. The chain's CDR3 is CASSAVPGQGSSYNEQFF. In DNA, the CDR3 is TGCGCCAGCAGCGCCGTCCCGGGACAGGGTAGCTCCTACAATGAGCAGTTCTTC.